Listed here are 28 T cell receptor beta chains from one sample, sequenced in a study of T cells after yellow fever vaccination. TCRdb re-derived calls from the 5' RACE reads in MiXCR, one entry per CDR3 protein. The table shows 78,000 or so distinct CDR3 sequences, with more than 5.5% occurring only once. The sample in question was CD8+ T cells sorted from PBMCs, obtained approximately 11 days after the first yellow fever vaccination. These receptors all stem from a man between 18 and 35 years old who received the YFV17D yellow fever vaccine.

This clonotype showed up just a few times. The genes are TRBV5-1 and TRBJ2-2; D perhaps matches TRBD2 (6 bases). The CDR3 spans 18 residues. The ends were cut back, 4 bases at V and 6 bases at J, with 25 bases in the middle. CDR1 and CDR2 from the germline V gene are SGHRS and YFSETQ. The CDR3 spells CASSPTGGIHDFAGELFF. The CDR3 DNA follows: TGCGCCAGCAGCCCGACCGGGGGAATTCATGATTTCGCCGGGGAGCTGTTTTTT.

Only a few counts were recorded for this clonotype. The chain employs TRBV12-3 or TRBV12-4 and TRBJ2-7; D is uncertain. This CDR3 region has 10 residues. The DNA of the CDR3 is TGTGCCAGCAGTTTAAGCTACAAGACCGTC. Its translation: CASSLSYKTV.

This clonotype has a count of ten or more. The chain links TRBV7-2 to TRBJ2-7; possible D gene TRBD1, 6 bases. Germline CDR1 SGHTA, CDR2 FQGNSA. This CDR3 spans 16 amino acids. Trimming stripped 2 bases from V and 0 bases from J, with 14 bases between. The chain's CDR3 is CASSLSWDTSSYEQYF. CDR3 coding DNA: TGTGCCAGCAGCTTATCGTGGGACACGAGCTCCTACGAGCAGTACTTC.

This clonotype was counted only a few times. The V call is TRBV15, the J call TRBJ1-5, with D unresolved. The V end lost 0 bases, the J end lost 2 bases, and 5 bases lay between the germline ends. Looked up from germline, CDR1 is LNHNV and CDR2 is YYDKDF (reference sequence). CDR3 size: 14 residues. CDR3 DNA sequence: TGTGCCACCAGCAGAGACCGGGGCAATCAGCCCCAGCATTTT. Translated, it gives CATSRDRGNQPQHF.

This clonotype was recorded a few times. The CDR3 loop is CAWSVESSHGYTF. The CDR3 DNA sequence: TGTGCCTGGAGTGTAGAGTCCAGCCATGGCTACACCTTC. This chain connects TRBV30 to TRBJ1-2; the D is unclear. V was cut by 0 bases and J by 6 bases, with 11 bases left in between. The CDR3 length is 13 residues. Per germline, CDR1 GTSNPN and CDR2 SVGIG (reference sequence).

This chain joins TRBV11-1 and TRBJ2-2; 11 nucleotides align to TRBD2. Trimming at V came to 3 bases and at J to 0 bases, leaving 9 bases not matched to a gene. The germline gives CDR1 SGHAT, CDR2 FQDESV (reference sequence). This CDR3 contains 19 residues. This CDR3 reads CASSFPKGLAVPNTGELFF. In DNA form, the CDR3 reads TGTGCCAGCAGCTTCCCGAAGGGACTAGCGGTGCCGAACACCGGGGAGCTGTTTTTT.

In its sample, this clonotype was seen many times. The chain has TRBV12-3 or TRBV12-4 and TRBJ2-3; 7 positions agree with TRBD2. V gave up 6 bases and J gave up 2 bases; unmatched junction bases: 11. The CDR3 consists of 16 residues. The CDR3 is CASRREARQNTDTQYF. As DNA, the CDR3 is TGTGCCAGCAGACGGGAGGCCCGACAGAACACAGATACGCAGTATTTT.

This clonotype was recorded at least ten times. This chain links TRBV12-3 or TRBV12-4 with TRBJ2-1; D may correspond to TRBD1 or TRBD2 (6 bases each). The CDR3 runs 13 residues. The V and J ends lost 8 bases and 3 bases respectively, with 11 bases between them. For the CDR3, the DNA is TGTGCCAGCGCGAGGGGGGTCTACAATGAGCAGTTCTTC. As protein: CASARGVYNEQFF.

This clonotype was detected a few times. The chain combines TRBV9 with TRBJ2-7, with D possibly called TRBD1 or TRBD2 (5 bases each). Trimming took 2 bases from V and 3 from J, leaving 9 bases between them. This CDR3 comprises 13 residues. Germline V gives CDR1 SGDLS, CDR2 YYNGEE. CDR3 DNA sequence: TGTGCCAGCAGCGTTGGGGGAGACTACGAGCAGTACTTC. Amino acids: CASSVGGDYEQYF.

This clonotype was counted many times. The chain links TRBV19 to TRBJ2-7, with D uncertain. V shed 3 bases and J shed 7 bases, with 22 bases lying between them. The V gene's germline CDR1 is LNHDA and CDR2 SQIVND (reference sequence). The CDR3 runs to 16 residues. The CDR3 coding sequence is TGTGCCAGTAGTATTGTCCGGTCCTTCATCAACGGGGAGCAGTACTTC. Translation: CASSIVRSFINGEQYF.

This clonotype was detected a few times. The V and J genes are TRBV7-8 and TRBJ2-7; 10 bases are shared with TRBD1. This CDR3 has 16 residues. The V gene's germline CDR1 is SGHVS and CDR2 FQNEAQ. Losses at the gene ends were 5 bases for V and 4 bases for J; bases not matched to a gene: 11. CDR3 DNA sequence: TGTGCCAGCAGCCCCCCCCGGGACAGGGGATCGTACGAGCAGTACTTC. Residues: CASSPPRDRGSYEQYF. The whole variable domain, filled in from reference TRBV7-8 and TRBJ2-7, reads GAGVSQSPRYKVAKRGQDVALRCDPISGHVSLFWYQQALGQGPEFLTYFQNEAQLDKSGLPSDRFFAERPEGSVSTLKIQRTQQEDSAVYLCASSPPRDRGSYEQYFGPGTRLTVT.

Only a few counts were recorded for this clonotype. The chain has TRBV10-2 and TRBJ2-5; 7 bases fit TRBD1. Trimming at V came to 7 bases and at J to 3 bases, leaving 11 bases not matched to a gene. Germline CDR1 WSHSY, CDR2 SAAADI. The CDR3 is 15 amino acids. CDR3 DNA sequence: TGCGCCAGCACCCCGTCCCGGGACAGTGAAGAGACCCAGTACTTC. Protein sequence: CASTPSRDSEETQYF.

At least ten counts were recorded for this clonotype. CDR3 in amino acids: CASNRGQTYEQYF. CDR3 DNA: TGTGCCAGCAACCGGGGACAGACCTACGAGCAGTACTTC. The chain employs TRBV7-2 and TRBJ2-7; 7 bases map to TRBD1. Germline lookup yields CDR1 SGHTA and CDR2 FQGNSA. Trimming at V came to 7 bases and at J to 2 bases, leaving 5 bases not matched to a gene. CDR3 size: 13 residues.

This clonotype was picked up a small number of times. The J gene is TRBJ2-7, the V gene TRBV6-1, with D possibly matching TRBD1 (6 bases). The V gene lost 5 bases and the J gene lost 0 bases, with 14 bases spanning the gap. This CDR3 spans 15 amino acids. The V gene's germline CDR1 is MNHNS and CDR2 SASEGT. This CDR3 reads CASSPTGDISYEQYF. The CDR3 nucleotides read TGTGCCAGCAGTCCGACAGGCGATATCTCCTACGAGCAGTACTTC.

The chain is built from TRBV6-5 and TRBJ1-1; 9 nucleotides line up with TRBD1. The CDR3 runs 17 residues. With 0 bases clipped from V and 2 bases from J, the junction kept 7 bases outside the gene matches. Looked up from germline, CDR1 is MNHEY and CDR2 is SVGAGI. CDR3 region: CASSYSTTGGANTEAFF. CDR3 bases: TGTGCCAGCAGTTACTCAACCACAGGGGGCGCAAACACTGAAGCTTTCTTT.

The CDR3 here is CASSQVGGTGNEQFF. DNA of the CDR3: TGCGCCAGCAGCCAAGTTGGGGGTACGGGCAATGAGCAGTTCTTC. The chain joins TRBV4-1 to TRBJ2-1; TRBD1 or TRBD2 may be the D gene (5 bases each). Trimming cost V 1 base and J 6 bases, with 13 bases left between them. The CDR3 runs to 15 residues. Germline V lookup: CDR1 MGHRA, CDR2 YSYEKL.

This clonotype was counted a few times. The V and J genes are TRBV7-8 and TRBJ1-5; D remains unclear. V lost 1 base and J lost 2, with 6 bases in between. Germline CDR1 SGHVS, CDR2 FQNEAQ. The CDR3 is made up of 14 amino acids. The DNA of the CDR3 is TGTGCCAGCAGCTTAGAACCAGGCAATCAGCCCCAGCATTTT. Amino acid sequence: CASSLEPGNQPQHF. Based on the CDR3 plus reference TRBV7-8 and TRBJ1-5, the full variable domain is GAGVSQSPRYKVAKRGQDVALRCDPISGHVSLFWYQQALGQGPEFLTYFQNEAQLDKSGLPSDRFFAERPEGSVSTLKIQRTQQEDSAVYLCASSLEPGNQPQHFGDGTRLSIL.

At least ten counts were recorded for this clonotype. V usage is TRBV4-3 and J usage is TRBJ1-2, with TRBD1 identical over 7 bases. V trimming: 3 bases; J trimming: 8 bases; junction bases outside the gene matches: 12. CDR1 LGHNA and CDR2 YSLEER come from the germline V gene. The CDR3 contains 15 residues. CDR3 nucleotides: TGCGCCAGCAGCCAGGGGTCCTCGACAGGGCAAGGCTACACCTTC. It yields the protein CASSQGSSTGQGYTF.

This clonotype was picked up many times. The chain couples TRBV9 to TRBJ1-5; TRBD1 is a possible D gene (6 bases). The CDR3 is 15 amino acids. In germline, CDR1 is SGDLS, CDR2 YYNGEE. V was shortened by 0 bases and J by 0 bases, with 7 bases between the two germline ends. Here the CDR3 DNA reads TGTGCCAGCAGCGTAGGCAGGGGTAGCAATCAGCCCCAGCATTTT. Amino acid sequence: CASSVGRGSNQPQHF.

This clonotype was observed a few times. The rearrangement uses TRBV5-8 and TRBJ2-3; D possibly corresponds to TRBD1 (5 bases). CDR3 size: 13 residues. Trimming took off 0 bases at V and 6 bases at J, with 8 bases between the two ends. The germline gives CDR1 SGHTS, CDR2 YDEGEE. CDR3 protein: CASSLGRQDTQYF. The CDR3 bases are TGTGCCAGCAGCTTGGGGCGACAGGATACGCAGTATTTT.

V usage is TRBV7-9 and J usage is TRBJ2-1, with TRBD2 identical over 11 bases. This CDR3 has 15 amino acids. Germline-derived CDR1 and CDR2 are SEHNR and FQNEAQ (reference sequence). Germline trimming cut 5 bases from V and 4 bases from J; bases unmatched to any gene: 4. The CDR3 coding sequence is TGTGCCAGCAGCCCTAGCGGGGGGCTGTACAATGAGCAGTTCTTC. It is translated as CASSPSGGLYNEQFF.

In this sample, this clonotype turned up many times. V gene TRBV7-9 combines with J gene TRBJ2-2, with TRBD1 identical over 9 bases. CDR1 and CDR2 (germline): SEHNR, FQNEAQ (reference sequence). The CDR3 is 16 amino acids. The trim removed 4 bases at V and 5 bases at J, leaving 8 bases unmatched. Here the CDR3 reads CASSSGTGGRTGELFF. CDR3 nucleotides: TGTGCCAGCAGCTCTGGAACAGGGGGCAGGACCGGGGAGCTGTTTTTT.

This clonotype was recorded at least ten times. The chain carries TRBV4-3 and TRBJ2-1; 7 bases map to TRBD1. The trim removed 2 bases at V and 0 bases at J, leaving 7 bases unmatched. CDR1 is LGHNA, CDR2 YSLEER, per germline. The CDR3 is 17 residues long. The CDR3 sequence is CASSQSSRDSSYNEQFF. The DNA of the CDR3 is TGCGCCAGCAGCCAATCTTCAAGGGACAGCTCCTACAATGAGCAGTTCTTC.

This clonotype came up many times. This chain uses TRBV6-1 with TRBJ2-3; TRBD2 agrees at 8 bases. This CDR3 is 15 amino acids long. Germline V gene sequence: CDR1 MNHNS, CDR2 SASEGT. V lost 6 bases, J lost 5 bases, and 10 bases stayed unmatched. The CDR3 nucleotides read TGTGCCAGCAGCCTCCCCCGGGGGGGCGAAGATACGCAGTATTTT. Translating it yields CASSLPRGGEDTQYF.

Ten or more counts support this clonotype. The V and J genes are TRBV18 and TRBJ1-5, with a weak D call TRBD1 (5 bases). Germline V gene lookup returns CDR1 KGHSH and CDR2 LQKENI. V was trimmed by 3 bases and J by 3 bases, leaving 12 bases between them. The CDR3 is 15 residues long. CDR3 region: CASSPSQGVNQPQHF. The CDR3 nucleotides are TGTGCCAGCTCACCCTCTCAGGGAGTCAATCAGCCCCAGCATTTT.

This clonotype was detected a few times. The rearrangement links TRBV4-1 to TRBJ1-4; weak D call: TRBD1 (6 bases). CDR1 is MGHRA, CDR2 YSYEKL, per germline. The CDR3 runs 15 residues. V was cut by 1 base and J by 3 bases, with 9 bases left in between. The CDR3 loop reads CASSQGSGANEKLFF. Written as DNA, the CDR3 is TGCGCCAGCAGCCAAGGATCAGGGGCTAATGAAAAACTGTTTTTT.

This clonotype appeared many times. J is TRBJ2-1 and V is TRBV27; the D gene is possibly TRBD1 (5 bases). The V and J ends lost 4 bases and 9 bases respectively, with 13 bases between them. Germline V CDR1 and CDR2: MNHEY, SMNVEV (reference sequence). This CDR3 is built from 13 residues. CDR3 nucleotides: TGTGCCAGCAGTTGGAAAGGGGCGAGTGAGCAGTTCTTC. Its translation: CASSWKGASEQFF.

This clonotype was detected ten times or more. The chain carries TRBV20-1 and TRBJ2-1, with 7 bases fitting TRBD2. Looked up from germline, CDR1 is DFQATT and CDR2 is SNEGSKA (reference sequence). The ends lost 2 bases at V and 6 bases at J; junction bases unmatched: 1. This CDR3 contains 12 residues. The CDR3 loop is CSARRTSNEQFF. In nucleotides, the CDR3 is TGCAGTGCTAGACGGACTAGCAATGAGCAGTTCTTC.